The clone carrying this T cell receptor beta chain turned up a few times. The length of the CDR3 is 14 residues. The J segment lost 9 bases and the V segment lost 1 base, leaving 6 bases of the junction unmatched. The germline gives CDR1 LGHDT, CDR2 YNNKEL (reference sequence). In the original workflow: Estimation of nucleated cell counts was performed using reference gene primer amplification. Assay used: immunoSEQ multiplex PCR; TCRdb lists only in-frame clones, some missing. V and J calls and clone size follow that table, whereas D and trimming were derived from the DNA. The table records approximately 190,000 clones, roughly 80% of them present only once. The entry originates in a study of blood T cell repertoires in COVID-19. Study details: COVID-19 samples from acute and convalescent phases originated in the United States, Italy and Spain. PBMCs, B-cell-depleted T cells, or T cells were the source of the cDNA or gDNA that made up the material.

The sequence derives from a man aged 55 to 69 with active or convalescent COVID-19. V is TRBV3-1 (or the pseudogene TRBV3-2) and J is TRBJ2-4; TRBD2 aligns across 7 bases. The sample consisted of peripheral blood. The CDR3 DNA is TGTGCCAGCAGCCAAGCCCTTGGGGGGGGCATTCAGTACTTC. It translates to CASSQALGGGIQYF.